This is a list of T cell receptor beta chains from one sample in a study of T cells in Graves' hyperthyroidism and ophthalmopathy. Using its own MiXCR run on the multiplex PCR reads, TCRdb lists one record per CDR3 protein. The sample has just under 750,000 distinct CDR3 sequences, around 40% seen once; the top ten hold less than 40%. Sequenced input: blood. The receptor source for this set is a woman in her thirties or forties with Graves' hyperthyroidism. CDR3s include the opening cysteine and the closing phenylalanine or tryptophan. The D gene is left open where the match is weak. Rows give clone size only sometimes, using once, few, many, or a class for an expanded clone.

>TRBJ1-4|few|TRBD1|TRBV11-2
TGTGCCAGCAGCCTATTGGGACAGAATGATGAAAAACTGTTTTTT
CASSLLGQNDEKLFF
>TRBJ1-1|many|NA|TRBV10-3
TGTGCCATCGGGGCGGGGTCGGGGAACACTGAAGCTTTCTTT
CAIGAGSGNTEAFF
>TRBJ1-2|NA|TRBD1|TRBV6-2/TRBV6-3
TGTGCCAGCAACCTCCCGCTCGGGACAGGGAGAGAAGGCTACACCTTC
CASNLPLGTGREGYTF
>TRBJ1-2|few|NA|TRBV12-3/TRBV12-4
TGTGCCAGCAGCTTAACTATCGGCTATGGCTACACCTTC
CASSLTIGYGYTF
>TRBJ1-2|NA|NA|TRBV7-2
TGTGCCAGCAGCTTAGCAGGGGCTGGGAACTATGGCTACACCTTC
CASSLAGAGNYGYTF
>TRBJ1-5|many|NA|TRBV6-5
TGTGCCAGCAGTTACCCTGACGATCAGCCCCAGCATTTT
CASSYPDDQPQHF
>TRBJ2-5|NA|NA|TRBV7-6
TGTGCCAGCAGCTTAACCAACAAGGGAGAGACCCAGTACTTC
CASSLTNKGETQYF
>TRBJ1-2|NA|NA|TRBV25-1
TGTGCCAGCAGTTTAAAGGGTGACTATGGCTACACCTTC
CASSLKGDYGYTF
>TRBJ1-1|many|NA|TRBV10-3
TGTGCCACATCGGATTTAGGATCCACTGAAGCTTTCTTT
CATSDLGSTEAFF
>TRBJ2-7|NA|NA|TRBV20-1
TGCAGTGCCCACCCCCGTAGCGGTCCCTACGAGCAGTACTTC
CSAHPRSGPYEQYF
>TRBJ1-1|many|NA|TRBV7-2
TGTGCCAGCAGCCCTTGGGACGGGACTGAAGCTTTCTTT
CASSPWDGTEAFF
>TRBJ1-1|NA|NA|TRBV20-1
TGCAGTGCTAGAGTATGGGGAGGCAGCTTCTCCACTGAAGCTTCCTTT
CSARVWGGSFSTEASF
>TRBJ1-1|NA|NA|TRBV5-1
TGCGCCAGCAGCCTCAAAAGGGACTCGGGGCGGAACACTGAAGCTTTCTTT
CASSLKRDSGRNTEAFF
>TRBJ2-2|NA|TRBD1|TRBV4-2
TGTGCCAGCTCATCCTACAGGGGGCACGACACCGGGGAGCTGTTTTTT
CASSSYRGHDTGELFF
>TRBJ1-6|NA|TRBD1|TRBV4-1
TGCGCCAGCAGCCGACCTACTCAACAGGGGGCTAATTCACCCCTCCACTTT
CASSRPTQQGANSPLHF
>TRBJ1-5|many|TRBD1|TRBV7-2
TGTGCCAGCAGCTTAGTCAGGGGGAGTCAGCCCCAGCATTTT
CASSLVRGSQPQHF
>TRBJ1-2|NA|TRBD1|TRBV6-5
TGTGCCGCCTTACCCGGGACAGGCAACTATGGCTACACCTTC
CAALPGTGNYGYTF
>TRBJ2-7|many|NA|TRBV7-2
TGTGCCAGCAGCTTATTAAGAGGGAGCTCCTACGAGCAGTACTTC
CASSLLRGSSYEQYF
>TRBJ1-1|few|NA|TRBV6-5
TGTGCCAGCAGTTACTCGAGTAACGCTGAAGCTTTCTTT
CASSYSSNAEAFF
>TRBJ1-5|NA|NA|TRBV7-2
TGTGCCAGCAGTTACTCGAGTGATCTAAATCAGCCCCAGCATTTT
CASSYSSDLNQPQHF
>TRBJ2-2|few|NA|TRBV5-1
TGCGCCAGCAGCTTTTCAACCCTAGACTCCACCGGGGAGCTGTTTTTT
CASSFSTLDSTGELFF
>TRBJ1-4|few|TRBD1|TRBV5-8
TGTGCCAGCAGCTTGGAACGGAGACAGGGAGGAAAACTGTTTTTT
CASSLERRQGGKLFF
>TRBJ2-7|many|NA|TRBV29-1
TGCAGCGTTGAGGGGCCTCCCATTACCTACGAGCAGTACTTC
CSVEGPPITYEQYF
>TRBJ2-7|NA|TRBD1|TRBV15
TGTGCCACCAGCAGCGAACCCGGGACAGGGTTCTACGAGCAGTACTTC
CATSSEPGTGFYEQYF
>TRBJ1-5|once|NA|TRBV11-2
TGTGCCAGCAGCTCCCAAGGATTCAATCAGCCCCAGCATTTT
CASSSQGFNQPQHF
>TRBJ2-5|NA|NA|TRBV6-5
TGTGCCAGCAGTTTAGCTAGGGGGAAAGATTCGGAGACCCAGTACTTC
CASSLARGKDSETQYF
>TRBJ2-3|NA|TRBD2|TRBV4-3
TGCGCCAGCAGCCTAGGGGGCGGGGGGGGAGATACGCAGTATTTT
CASSLGGGGGDTQYF
>TRBJ1-4|few|NA|TRBV5-6
TGTGCCAGCAGCTTTAGTCCGTTTAATGAAAAACTGTTTTTT
CASSFSPFNEKLFF
>TRBJ2-7|many|NA|TRBV6-2/TRBV6-3
TGTGCCAGCAGACCAACGACAGGAAACGAGCAGTACTTC
CASRPTTGNEQYF
>TRBJ2-7|NA|TRBD1|TRBV9
TGTGCCAGCAGCCGACAGGGGGGGAACTCCTACGAGCAGTACTTC
CASSRQGGNSYEQYF
>TRBJ2-2|few|TRBD1|TRBV6-6
TGTGCCAGCACCGACAGGGGGTTTGGTTACACCGGGGAGCTGTTTTTT
CASTDRGFGYTGELFF
>TRBJ1-2|many|NA|TRBV6-5
TGTGCCAGCAGTCTCGGGACGCCTTATGGCTACACCTTC
CASSLGTPYGYTF
>TRBJ1-6|many|NA|TRBV20-1
TGCAGTGCTAGTGGGGAGCTTTATAATTCACCCCTCCACTTT
CSASGELYNSPLHF
>TRBJ2-2|few|TRBD1|TRBV29-1
TGCAGCGTACAGGGGCGCGCCGGGGAGCTGTTTTTT
CSVQGRAGELFF
>TRBJ1-5|NA|NA|TRBV12-3/TRBV12-4
TGTGCCAGCAGCCCCAGGCAGGGAGGGCCCCAGCATTTT
CASSPRQGGPQHF